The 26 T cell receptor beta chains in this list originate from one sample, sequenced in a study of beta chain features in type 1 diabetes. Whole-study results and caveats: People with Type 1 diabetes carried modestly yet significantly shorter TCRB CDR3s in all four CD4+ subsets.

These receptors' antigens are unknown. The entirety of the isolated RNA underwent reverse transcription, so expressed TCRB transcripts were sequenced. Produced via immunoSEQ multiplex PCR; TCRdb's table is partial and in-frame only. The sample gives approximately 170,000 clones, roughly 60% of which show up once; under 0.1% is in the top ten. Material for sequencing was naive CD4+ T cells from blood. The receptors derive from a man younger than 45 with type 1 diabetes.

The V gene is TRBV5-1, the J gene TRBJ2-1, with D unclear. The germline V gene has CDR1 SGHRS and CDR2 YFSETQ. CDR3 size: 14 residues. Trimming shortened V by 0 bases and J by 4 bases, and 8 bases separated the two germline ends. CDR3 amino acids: CASSLAAEYNEQFF. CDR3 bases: TGCGCCAGCAGCTTGGCCGCAGAATACAATGAGCAGTTCTTC.

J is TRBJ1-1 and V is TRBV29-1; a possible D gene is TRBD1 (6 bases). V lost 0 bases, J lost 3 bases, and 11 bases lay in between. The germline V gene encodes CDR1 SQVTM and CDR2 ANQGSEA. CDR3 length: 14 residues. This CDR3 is CSVEEWAGDTEAFF. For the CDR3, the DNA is TGCAGCGTTGAAGAATGGGCAGGGGACACTGAAGCTTTCTTT.

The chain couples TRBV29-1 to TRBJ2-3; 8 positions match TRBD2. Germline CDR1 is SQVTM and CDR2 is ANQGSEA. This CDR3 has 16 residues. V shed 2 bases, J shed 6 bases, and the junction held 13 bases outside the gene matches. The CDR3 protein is CSVETQRGFGWDTQYF. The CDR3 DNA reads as TGCAGCGTTGAAACCCAGCGGGGGTTCGGATGGGATACGCAGTATTTT.

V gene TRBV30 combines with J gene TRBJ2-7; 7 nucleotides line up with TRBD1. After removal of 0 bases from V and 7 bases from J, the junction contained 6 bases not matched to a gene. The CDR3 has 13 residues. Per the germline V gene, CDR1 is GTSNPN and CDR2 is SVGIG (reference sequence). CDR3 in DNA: TGTGCCTGGAGTGTAATAGGGGGCCGGGAGCAGTACTTC. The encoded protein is CAWSVIGGREQYF.

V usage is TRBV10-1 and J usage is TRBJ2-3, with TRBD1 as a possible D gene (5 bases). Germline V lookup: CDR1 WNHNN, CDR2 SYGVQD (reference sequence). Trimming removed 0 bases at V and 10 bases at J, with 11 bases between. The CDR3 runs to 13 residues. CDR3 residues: CASSESFIGAQYF. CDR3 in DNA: TGCGCCAGCAGTGAGTCGTTTATAGGGGCGCAGTATTTT.

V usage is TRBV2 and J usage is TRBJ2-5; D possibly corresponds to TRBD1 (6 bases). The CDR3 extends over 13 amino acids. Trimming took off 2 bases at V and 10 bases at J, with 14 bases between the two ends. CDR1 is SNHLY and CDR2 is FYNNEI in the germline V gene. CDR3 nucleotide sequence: TGTGCCAGCAGTGAAAATCCCGCAGGGGACCAGTACTTC. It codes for CASSENPAGDQYF. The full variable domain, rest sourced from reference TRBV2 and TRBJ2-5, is EPEVTQTPSHQVTQMGQEVILRCVPISNHLYFYWYRQILGQKVEFLVSFYNNEISEKSEIFDDQFSVERPDGSNFTLKIRSTKLEDSAMYFCASSENPAGDQYFGPGTRLLVL.

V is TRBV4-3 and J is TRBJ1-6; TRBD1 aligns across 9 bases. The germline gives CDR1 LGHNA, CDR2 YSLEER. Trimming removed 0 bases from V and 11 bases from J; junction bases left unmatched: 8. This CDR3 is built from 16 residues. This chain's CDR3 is CASSQDRDRAVAPLHF. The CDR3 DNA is TGCGCCAGCAGCCAAGACCGGGACAGGGCGGTTGCACCCCTCCACTTT.

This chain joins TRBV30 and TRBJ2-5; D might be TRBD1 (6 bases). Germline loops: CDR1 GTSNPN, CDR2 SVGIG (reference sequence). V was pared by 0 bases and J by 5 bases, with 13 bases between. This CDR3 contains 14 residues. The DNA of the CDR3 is TGTGCCTGGAGTGTAGGGGGTAGTTTGGAGACCCAGTACTTC. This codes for CAWSVGGSLETQYF.

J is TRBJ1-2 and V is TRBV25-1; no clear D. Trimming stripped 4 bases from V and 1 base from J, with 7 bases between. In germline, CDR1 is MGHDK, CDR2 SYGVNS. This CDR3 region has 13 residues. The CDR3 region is CASSATLNYGYTF. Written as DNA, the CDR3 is TGTGCCAGCAGTGCGACCCTTAACTATGGCTACACCTTC.

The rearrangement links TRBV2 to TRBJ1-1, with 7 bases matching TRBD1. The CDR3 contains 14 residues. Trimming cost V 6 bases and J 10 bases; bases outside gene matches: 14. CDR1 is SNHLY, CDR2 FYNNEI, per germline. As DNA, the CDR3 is TGTGCCAGCAGCGAGATACAGGGGCCCAGGGGAGCTTTCTTT. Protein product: CASSEIQGPRGAFF.

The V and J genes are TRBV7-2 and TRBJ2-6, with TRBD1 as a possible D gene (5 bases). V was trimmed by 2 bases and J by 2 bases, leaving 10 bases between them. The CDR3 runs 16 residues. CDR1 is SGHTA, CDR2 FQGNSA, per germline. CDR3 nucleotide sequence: TGTGCCAGCAGCTTAACAGGCTCGCCTGGGGCCAACGTCCTGACTTTC. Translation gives CASSLTGSPGANVLTF.

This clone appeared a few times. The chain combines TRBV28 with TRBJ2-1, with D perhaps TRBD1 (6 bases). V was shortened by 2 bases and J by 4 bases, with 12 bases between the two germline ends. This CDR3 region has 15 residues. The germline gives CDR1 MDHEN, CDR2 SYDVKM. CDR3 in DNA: TGTGCCAGCAGTTTAGAGACAGGTCCTTACAATGAGCAGTTCTTC. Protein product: CASSLETGPYNEQFF. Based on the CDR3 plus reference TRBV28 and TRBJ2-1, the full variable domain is DVKVTQSSRYLVKRTGEKVFLECVQDMDHENMFWYRQDPGLGLRLIYFSYDVKMKEKGDIPEGYSVSREKKERFSLILESASTNQTSMYLCASSLETGPYNEQFFGPGTRLTVL.

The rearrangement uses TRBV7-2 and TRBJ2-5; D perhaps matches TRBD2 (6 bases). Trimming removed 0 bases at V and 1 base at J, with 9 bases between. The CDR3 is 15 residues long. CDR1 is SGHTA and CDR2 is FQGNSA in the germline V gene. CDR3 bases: TGTGCCAGCAGCTTAGCCGGGACTCCCCAAGAGACCCAGTACTTC. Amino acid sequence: CASSLAGTPQETQYF.

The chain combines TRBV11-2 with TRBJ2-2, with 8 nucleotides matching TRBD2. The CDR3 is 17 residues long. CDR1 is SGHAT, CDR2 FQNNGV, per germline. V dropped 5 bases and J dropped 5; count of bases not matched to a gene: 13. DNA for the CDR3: TGTGCCAGCAGCATAAGACTAGCGTCTGAGGGAACCGGGGAGCTGTTTTTT. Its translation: CASSIRLASEGTGELFF.

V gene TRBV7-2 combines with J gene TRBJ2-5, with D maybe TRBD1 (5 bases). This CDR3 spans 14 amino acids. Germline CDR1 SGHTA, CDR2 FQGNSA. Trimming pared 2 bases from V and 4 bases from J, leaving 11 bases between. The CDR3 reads CASSLRGSGETQYF. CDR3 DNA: TGTGCCAGCAGCTTAAGGGGCAGTGGAGAGACCCAGTACTTC. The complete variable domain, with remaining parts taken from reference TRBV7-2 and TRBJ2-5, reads GAGVSQSPSNKVTEKGKDVELRCDPISGHTALYWYRQSLGQGLEFLIYFQGNSAPDKSGLPSDRFSAERTGGSVSTLTIQRTQQEDSAVYLCASSLRGSGETQYFGPGTRLLVL.

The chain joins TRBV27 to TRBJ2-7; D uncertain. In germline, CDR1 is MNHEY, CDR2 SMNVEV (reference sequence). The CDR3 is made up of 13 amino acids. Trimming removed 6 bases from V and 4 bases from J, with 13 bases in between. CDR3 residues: CASRPHSIYEQYF. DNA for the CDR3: TGTGCCAGCAGACCTCACTCAATATACGAGCAGTACTTC.

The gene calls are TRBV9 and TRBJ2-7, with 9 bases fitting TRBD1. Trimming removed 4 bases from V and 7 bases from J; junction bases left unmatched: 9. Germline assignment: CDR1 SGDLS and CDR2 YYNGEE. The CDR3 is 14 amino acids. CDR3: CASSPWDRVGEQYF. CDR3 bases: TGTGCCAGCAGCCCTTGGGACAGGGTAGGGGAGCAGTACTTC.

CDR3 sequence: CSVGTQVNTEAFF. The DNA of the CDR3 is TGCAGCGTTGGCACTCAAGTGAACACTGAAGCTTTCTTT. The chain combines TRBV29-1 with TRBJ1-1; D call uncertain. Trimming removed 4 bases at V and 0 bases at J, with 9 bases between. Germline V gene lookup returns CDR1 SQVTM and CDR2 ANQGSEA. This CDR3 is 13 amino acids long.

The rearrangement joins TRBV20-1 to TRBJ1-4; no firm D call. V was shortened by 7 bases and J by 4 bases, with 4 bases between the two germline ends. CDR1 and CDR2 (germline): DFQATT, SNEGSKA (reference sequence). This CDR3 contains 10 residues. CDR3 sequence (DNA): TGCAGTGTACGTAATGAAAAACTGTTTTTT. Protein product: CSVRNEKLFF.

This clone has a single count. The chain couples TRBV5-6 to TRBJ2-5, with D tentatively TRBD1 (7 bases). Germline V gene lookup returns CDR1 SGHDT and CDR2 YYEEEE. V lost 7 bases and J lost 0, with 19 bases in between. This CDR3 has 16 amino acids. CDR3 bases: TGTGCCAGCTTCTGGAGGGGACAGTCCTACCAAGAGACCCAGTACTTC. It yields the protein CASFWRGQSYQETQYF.

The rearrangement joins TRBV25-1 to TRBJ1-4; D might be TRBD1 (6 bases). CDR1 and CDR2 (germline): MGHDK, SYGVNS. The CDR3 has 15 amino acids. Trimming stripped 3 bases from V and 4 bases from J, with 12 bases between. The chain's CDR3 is CASSDFNRVNEKLFF. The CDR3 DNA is TGTGCCAGCAGTGACTTCAACAGGGTTAATGAAAAACTGTTTTTT.

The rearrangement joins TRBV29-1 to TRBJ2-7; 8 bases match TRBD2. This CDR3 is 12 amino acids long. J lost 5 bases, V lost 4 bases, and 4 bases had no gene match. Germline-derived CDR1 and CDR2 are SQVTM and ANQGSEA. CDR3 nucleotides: TGCAGCGTTGCGGGGGGGCACCACGAGCAGTACTTC. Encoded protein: CSVAGGHHEQYF.

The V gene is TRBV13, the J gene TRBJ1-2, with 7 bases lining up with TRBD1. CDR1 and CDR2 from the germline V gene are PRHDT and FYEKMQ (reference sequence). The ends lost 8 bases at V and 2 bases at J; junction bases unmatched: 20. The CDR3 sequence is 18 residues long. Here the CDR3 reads CASASGGTGVLTNYGYTF. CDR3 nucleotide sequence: TGTGCCAGCGCGTCAGGGGGTACAGGGGTATTGACCAACTATGGCTACACCTTC.

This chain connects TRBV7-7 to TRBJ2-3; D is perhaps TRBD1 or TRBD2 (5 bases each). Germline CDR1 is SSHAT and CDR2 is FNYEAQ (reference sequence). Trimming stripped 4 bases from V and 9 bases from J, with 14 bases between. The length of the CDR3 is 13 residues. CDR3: CASSSGTSGTQYF. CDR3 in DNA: TGTGCCAGCAGCTCGGGGACCTCTGGGACGCAGTATTTT.

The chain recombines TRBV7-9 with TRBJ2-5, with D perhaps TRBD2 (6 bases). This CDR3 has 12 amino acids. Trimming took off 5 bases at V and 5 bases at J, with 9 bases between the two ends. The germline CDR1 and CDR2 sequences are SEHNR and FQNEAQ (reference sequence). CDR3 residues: CASSPGEETQYF. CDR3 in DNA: TGTGCCAGCAGCCCGGGGGAGGAGACCCAGTACTTC. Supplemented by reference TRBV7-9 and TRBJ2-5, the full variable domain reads DTGVSQNPRHKITKRGQNVTFRCDPISEHNRLYWYRQTLGQGPEFLTYFQNEAQLEKSRLLSDRFSAERPKGSFSTLEIQRTEQGDSAMYLCASSPGEETQYFGPGTRLLVL.

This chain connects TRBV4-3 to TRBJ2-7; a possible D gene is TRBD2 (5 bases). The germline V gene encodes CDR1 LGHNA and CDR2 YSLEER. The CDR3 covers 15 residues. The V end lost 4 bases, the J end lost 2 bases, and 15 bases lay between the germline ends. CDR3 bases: TGCGCCAGCAGCCCGGTCCTAGGAGGAGCCTACGAGCAGTACTTC. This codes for CASSPVLGGAYEQYF.